This is a list of T cell receptor beta chains from one sample in a study of blood T cells in healthy people across ages. TCRdb recomputed calls from the 5' RACE reads with MiXCR, one row per CDR3 protein. The sample carries roughly 2 million distinct CDR3 sequences, less than 50% recorded once. Sequencing used blood. The receptors originated from a woman between 35 and 50 years old in good health. Both conserved end residues are part of each CDR3. A D gene is named only where the DNA matches it firmly. Rows give clone size only sometimes, using once, few, many, or a class for an expanded clone.

>TRBV4-3|NA|NA|TRBJ2-4
TGCGCCAGCAGCCAAGATCCTGACGGGGGCCTTCTCGCCATTCAGTACTTC
CASSQDPDGGLLAIQYF
>TRBV12-3/TRBV12-4|NA|few|TRBJ2-3
TGTGCCAGCCACAGGGACACAGATACGCAGTATTTT
CASHRDTDTQYF
>TRBV27|TRBD1|NA|TRBJ2-7
TGTGCCAGCAGTCCCGGGACAGGGAGAGGATGGAGGACCTACGAGCAGTACTTC
CASSPGTGRGWRTYEQYF
>TRBV28|NA|few|TRBJ2-4
TGTGCCAGCAGTTTATTTACGGGGGGCGCCAAAAACATTCAGTACTTC
CASSLFTGGAKNIQYF
>TRBV20-1|TRBD1|NA|TRBJ2-4
TGCAGTGCTAGAGGAGGCACGCAGGGGGCGAGGGAGCAGTACTTC
CSARGGTQGAREQYF
>TRBV27|NA|NA|TRBJ1-1
TGTGCCAGCAGTTCCTCCAGGCACACTGAAGCTTTCTTT
CASSSSRHTEAFF
>TRBV6-2/TRBV6-3|NA|NA|TRBJ1-2
TGTGCCAGCAGAACCGGGACGGCGGCCCAAGGCTACACCTTC
CASRTGTAAQGYTF
>TRBV20-1|NA|NA|TRBJ1-6
TGCAGTGCAAGACATGCAGGGTTGCAATCACCCCTCCACTTT
CSARHAGLQSPLHF
>TRBV20-1|TRBD2|NA|TRBJ2-3
TGCAGTGCAGCGGGACTAGCGGGGGTAGATACGCAGTATTTT
CSAAGLAGVDTQYF
>TRBV7-9|NA|NA|TRBJ2-1
TGTGCCAGCAGCCCAGCTACCGCCCTCGAGCAGTTCTTC
CASSPATALEQFF
>TRBV14|TRBD2|few|TRBJ2-3
TGTGCCAGCAGCCCGCAGTACGGGACTAGGAGGACGCAGTATTTT
CASSPQYGTRRTQYF
>TRBV6-6|NA|few|TRBJ1-5
TGTGCCAGCAGCCCCAGAAAGGGAGTCTTGGGACAGCCCCAGCATTTT
CASSPRKGVLGQPQHF
>TRBV27|NA|few|TRBJ1-2
TGTGCCAGCAGTTTTCGCGACAGAAACTATGGCTACACCTTC
CASSFRDRNYGYTF
>TRBV20-1|TRBD1|NA|TRBJ2-5
TGCAGTGCTAGAGAAGTCGGGACAGTCGAGGAGACCCAGTACTTC
CSAREVGTVEETQYF
>TRBV28|NA|NA|TRBJ2-5
TGTGCCAGACCGGGCCATCAGGGTTCGGAGACCCAGTACTTC
CARPGHQGSETQYF
>TRBV7-2|TRBD1|few|TRBJ1-5
TGTGCCAGCAGCTTCCCCAAACAGGGGATGGTCAATCAGCCCCAGCATTTT
CASSFPKQGMVNQPQHF
>TRBV7-2|NA|few|TRBJ2-7
TGTGCCAGCAGCTTCGTCGCGCGGGGAGTATACGAGCAGTACTTC
CASSFVARGVYEQYF
>TRBV6-2/TRBV6-3|TRBD2|NA|TRBJ2-5
TGTGCCAGCAAGAATATAGCGGGGGAAGAGACCCAGTACTTC
CASKNIAGEETQYF
>TRBV6-2/TRBV6-3|TRBD2|NA|TRBJ2-1
TGTGCCAGCAGTTCCCCGACTAGCGGGGGCTTTGTTGAGCAGTTCTTC
CASSSPTSGGFVEQFF
>TRBV5-6|NA|few|TRBJ2-5
TGTGCCAGCAGCTTGGACCCGGGACTCCTGAAAGAGACCCAGTACTTC
CASSLDPGLLKETQYF
>TRBV5-1|NA|NA|TRBJ2-6
TGCGCCAGCAGCTTCGAGACTTCTGGGGCCAACGTCCTGACTTTC
CASSFETSGANVLTF
>TRBV27|NA|NA|TRBJ1-4
TGTGCCAGCAGTTTATGGGGGAGCGATGAAAAACTGTTTTTT
CASSLWGSDEKLFF
>TRBV20-1|NA|NA|TRBJ1-4
TGCAGTGCTAGAGATTCCGGGGTCTCTAATGAAAAACTGTTTTTT
CSARDSGVSNEKLFF
>TRBV11-1|TRBD2|NA|TRBJ2-1
TGTGCCAGCAGCTTAGTAGGGGACTACGACAATGAGCAGTTCTTC
CASSLVGDYDNEQFF
>TRBV6-2/TRBV6-3|NA|NA|TRBJ2-3
TGTGCCAGCAGTTTACCGGGCCGCTCTGCTACGCAGTATTTT
CASSLPGRSATQYF
>TRBV5-6|NA|NA|TRBJ1-2
TGTGCCAGCAGCCTGCAGGTTGATGGCTACACCTTC
CASSLQVDGYTF
>TRBV7-9|NA|few|TRBJ1-1
TGTGCCAGCCTGGGGACGGGGGGCACTGAAGCTTTCTTT
CASLGTGGTEAFF
>TRBV2|NA|NA|TRBJ2-1
TGTGCCAGCAGTGTCGGAGGGTCCTGCAATGAGCAGTTCTTC
CASSVGGSCNEQFF
>TRBV6-2/TRBV6-3|NA|NA|TRBJ2-1
TGTGCCAGCAGACAAGTCGTCGTCCACAATGAGCAGTTCTTC
CASRQVVVHNEQFF
>TRBV11-2|TRBD1|NA|TRBJ2-7
TGTGCCAGCAGCCAAAGGGACAGGGGGCCCCTGGAGCAGTACTTC
CASSQRDRGPLEQYF
>TRBV20-1|NA|NA|TRBJ1-2
TGCAGTGCTAGAGATGATCTAGGCAGGTTTCACTATGGCTACACCTTC
CSARDDLGRFHYGYTF
>TRBV3-1|NA|few|TRBJ2-6
TGTGCCAGCAGCCAAGATGTCGGGGAAGCGGCCAACGTCCTGACTTTC
CASSQDVGEAANVLTF
>TRBV4-1|NA|NA|TRBJ1-2
TGCGCCAGCAGCCAAGATCCCAGTCGATATGGCTACACCTTC
CASSQDPSRYGYTF
>TRBV5-5|TRBD1|NA|TRBJ2-1
TGTGCCAGCAGCTTGACGGACAGGGGTTCCTACAATGAGCAGTTCTTC
CASSLTDRGSYNEQFF
>TRBV25-1|TRBD1|few|TRBJ1-2
TGTGCCAGCAGTGAATATGAGGGGGCGGATGGCTACACCTTC
CASSEYEGADGYTF
>TRBV11-2|NA|NA|TRBJ2-1
TGTGCCAGCAGCTGGAGGGACTTGACAGTATACAATGAGCAGTTCTTC
CASSWRDLTVYNEQFF
>TRBV20-1|NA|NA|TRBJ2-1
TGCAGTGCTGCCTACAATGAGCAGTTCTTC
CSAAYNEQFF
>TRBV9|NA|NA|TRBJ2-3
TGTGTCAGCAGGGGACGAGGCGGGGGTAGCACAGATACGCAGTATTTT
CVSRGRGGGSTDTQYF
>TRBV7-2|TRBD2|NA|TRBJ2-3
TGTGCCAGCAGCATACTCGACCTAGCGGGGGACACGCAGTATTTT
CASSILDLAGDTQYF
>TRBV7-8|NA|NA|TRBJ2-5
TGTGCCAGCAGCTTAGTGGGGGGGACAGGCCCTCGGGGGATCGAGACCCAGTACTTC
CASSLVGGTGPRGIETQYF
>TRBV7-2|NA|NA|TRBJ2-5
TGTGCCAGCAGCTTAGGTGGGGGGACGGTGACCCAGTACTTC
CASSLGGGTVTQYF